The clone carrying this T cell receptor beta chain occurred a few times. Its antigen remains unknown. The germline V gene encodes CDR1 SQVTM and CDR2 ANQGSEA. V was pared by 8 bases and J by 5 bases, with 18 bases between. CDR3 length: 13 amino acids. Single cDNA molecules in the library carried unique molecular identifiers attached during preparation. TCRdb re-derived calls from the RACE reads in MiXCR, one entry per CDR3 protein. The sample contains about 73,000 distinct CDR3 sequences, about 8.5% of which appear only once. This sample was included in a study of human T cells and chemical hapten exposure. Study information: Upper inner arm skin measuring approximately 2 cm by approximately 2 cm received 2% DPC for sensitization. General observations from the study: Expanded TCRs created a significantly greater count of big CDR3 similarity clusters than controls did.

The time point is: patch test 2, 6 weeks after DPC sensitization. Treatment specified: therapeutic diphenylcyclopropenone sensitization with weekly scalp DPC. Investigators collected blood before applying each patch test. This chain uses TRBV29-1 with TRBJ2-5; D is tentatively TRBD1 or TRBD2 (5 bases each). The sequence was obtained from a woman in her fifties or sixties with alopecia areata. Some clones in this sample may be carry-over from other donors' samples. The starting material was whole blood, obtained in connection with sensitization to the hapten diphenylcyclopropenone (DPC). Here the CDR3 reads CSSGAAPGETQYF. CDR3 sequence (DNA): TGCAGCTCCGGGGCGGCCCCGGGGGAGACCCAGTACTTC.